The 17 T cell receptor beta chains presented below share a single source sample, sequenced in a study of blood T cell repertoires in COVID-19. The table came from immunoSEQ multiplex PCR; TCRdb's copy has only in-frame clones and leaves some out. Found here are over 150,000 clones, about four fifths of them singletons; the top ten hold 9% to 15%. What was sequenced was peripheral blood. The receptors were sampled from a woman older than 75 with COVID-19, enrolled during active disease.

The genes are TRBV5-1 and TRBJ2-7; 9 bases are shared with TRBD1. The length of the CDR3 is 15 residues. The ends lost 1 base at V and 5 bases at J; junction bases unmatched: 7. Germline-derived CDR1 and CDR2 are SGHRS and YFSETQ. CDR3 residues: CASSLLGQGLNEQYF. DNA of the CDR3: TGCGCCAGCAGCTTGCTTGGACAGGGGCTGAACGAGCAGTACTTC.

The genes are TRBV7-2 and TRBJ2-3; 12 positions agree with TRBD2. The length of the CDR3 is 18 residues. After removal of 5 bases from V and 3 bases from J, the junction contained 12 bases not matched to a gene. Germline V lookup: CDR1 SGHTA, CDR2 FQGNSA. The DNA for the CDR3 is TGTGCCAGCAGCCCGCACCCCGGGACTAGCGGGCCAACAGATACGCAGTATTTT. Translation: CASSPHPGTSGPTDTQYF. Complete variable domain (other parts from reference TRBV7-2 and TRBJ2-3): GAGVSQSPSNKVTEKGKDVELRCDPISGHTALYWYRQSLGQGLEFLIYFQGNSAPDKSGLPSDRFSAERTGGSVSTLTIQRTQQEDSAVYLCASSPHPGTSGPTDTQYFGPGTRLTVL.

The chain uses TRBV5-1 and TRBJ1-5, with TRBD1 matching 7 bases. Germline values: CDR1 SGHRS, CDR2 YFSETQ. After removal of 2 bases from V and 10 bases from J, the junction contained 12 bases not matched to a gene. The CDR3 spans 15 residues. CDR3 DNA sequence: TGCGCCAGCAGCTTAACAGGGGCCGCCGGAATTCCCCAGCATTTT. Protein sequence: CASSLTGAAGIPQHF.

This clone was counted only a few times. The V and J genes are TRBV9 and TRBJ2-3; 9 bases line up with TRBD1. Germline-derived CDR1 and CDR2 are SGDLS and YYNGEE. The CDR3 totals 16 residues. V trimming: 2 bases; J trimming: 3 bases; junction bases outside the gene matches: 7. CDR3: CASSVTGQGWTDTQYF. CDR3 bases: TGTGCCAGCAGCGTGACGGGACAGGGATGGACAGATACGCAGTATTTT.

CDR3 sequence: CASSTGQGNTEAFF. CDR3 DNA: TGTGCCAGCAGCACGGGACAGGGGAACACTGAAGCTTTCTTT. This chain connects TRBV11-3 to TRBJ1-1; the match to TRBD1 covers 9 bases. V dropped 5 bases and J dropped 1; count of bases not matched to a gene: 2. Germline V CDR1 and CDR2: SGHNT, YENEEA. The CDR3 length is 14 residues.

The gene calls are TRBV28 and TRBJ1-5, with TRBD1 as a possible D gene (6 bases). There are 15 residues in the CDR3. V lost 2 bases and J lost 0, with 8 bases in between. The germline CDR1 and CDR2 sequences are MDHEN and SYDVKM. The CDR3 sequence: CASSLEDSSNQPQHF. In DNA form, the CDR3 reads TGTGCCAGCAGTTTAGAGGACAGTAGCAATCAGCCCCAGCATTTT.

The chain carries TRBV9 and TRBJ1-5, with 8 nucleotides matching TRBD1. Trimming cost V 2 bases and J 7 bases; bases outside gene matches: 5. Per germline, CDR1 SGDLS and CDR2 YYNGEE. CDR3 length: 14 amino acids. The DNA for the CDR3 is TGTGCCAGCAGCGTCGGGACAGGTGGGCAGCCCCAGCATTTT. Its protein is CASSVGTGGQPQHF.

The chain carries TRBV6-5 and TRBJ2-7, with D possibly matching TRBD1 (6 bases). The ends were cut back, 6 bases at V and 4 bases at J, with 13 bases in the middle. The CDR3 runs 13 residues. Germline V gene data show CDR1 as MNHEY and CDR2 as SVGAGI. CDR3 DNA: TGTGCCAGCAGATACAGGGAGCCTTACGAGCAGTACTTC. Protein product: CASRYREPYEQYF.

The chain recombines TRBV7-9 with TRBJ2-6; a weak D match, TRBD2 (5 bases). The germline V gene has CDR1 SEHNR and CDR2 FQNEAQ (reference sequence). The V gene lost 5 bases and the J gene lost 1 base, with 12 bases spanning the gap. The CDR3 is 16 amino acids. This CDR3 is CASSPRGGSGANVLTF. CDR3 nucleotide sequence: TGTGCCAGCAGCCCCCGCGGAGGTTCTGGGGCCAACGTCCTGACTTTC.

In its sample, this clone was seen once. The chain employs TRBV3-1 (or the pseudogene TRBV3-2) and TRBJ1-6; TRBD1 is a possible D gene (5 bases). Per the germline V gene, CDR1 is LGHDT and CDR2 is YNNKEL (reference sequence). Trimming left V 2 bases short and J 10 bases short, with 12 bases between. CDR3 length: 14 amino acids. The CDR3 here is CASSQLGRGSPLHF. CDR3 nucleotide sequence: TGTGCCAGCAGCCAATTAGGTAGGGGCTCACCCCTCCACTTT.

This chain uses TRBV5-1 with TRBJ1-5; the match to TRBD1 covers 9 bases. V trimming: 0 bases; J trimming: 6 bases; junction bases outside the gene matches: 1. This CDR3 is built from 14 residues. CDR1 and CDR2 (germline): SGHRS, YFSETQ. The DNA of the CDR3 is TGCGCCAGCAGCTTGGGGACAGGGGCTCAGCCCCAGCATTTT. Its translation: CASSLGTGAQPQHF.

The CDR3 reads CASSTQGNYGYTF. The CDR3 DNA sequence: TGTGCCAGCAGTACCCAGGGTAACTATGGCTACACCTTC. This chain uses TRBV2 with TRBJ1-2, with D possibly TRBD1 on 5 matching bases. The germline gives CDR1 SNHLY, CDR2 FYNNEI. The CDR3 contains 13 residues. V was trimmed by 5 bases and J by 1 base, leaving 8 bases between them.

This clone appeared a few times. The J gene is TRBJ2-3, the V gene TRBV7-3, with TRBD2 matching 13 bases. Losses at the gene ends were 5 bases for V and 3 bases for J; bases not matched to a gene: 5. Germline V CDR1 and CDR2: SGHTA, FQGTGA. This CDR3 is 16 amino acids long. The CDR3 reads CASSQGTSGVTDTQYF. The CDR3 DNA sequence: TGTGCCAGCAGCCAAGGGACTAGCGGGGTGACAGATACGCAGTATTTT.

The chain uses TRBV2 and TRBJ1-1, with D perhaps matching TRBD1 (6 bases). Looked up from germline, CDR1 is SNHLY and CDR2 is FYNNEI. The CDR3 has 16 residues. Trimming took 2 bases from V and 6 from J, leaving 19 bases between them. CDR3 DNA: TGTGCCAGCAGTGAATGGCAGGGGCGCCGGTATGCTGAAGCTTTCTTT. Translating it yields CASSEWQGRRYAEAFF. The full variable domain, rest sourced from reference TRBV2 and TRBJ1-1, is EPEVTQTPSHQVTQMGQEVILRCVPISNHLYFYWYRQILGQKVEFLVSFYNNEISEKSEIFDDQFSVERPDGSNFTLKIRSTKLEDSAMYFCASSEWQGRRYAEAFFGQGTRLTVV.

The V and J genes are TRBV7-9 and TRBJ2-1; weak D call: TRBD1 (5 bases). The CDR3 is 12 amino acids. Germline V lookup: CDR1 SEHNR, CDR2 FQNEAQ (reference sequence). The V and J ends lost 1 base and 7 bases respectively, with 5 bases between them. The CDR3 is CASSLEGNEQFF. The CDR3 DNA follows: TGTGCCAGCAGCTTAGAGGGGAATGAGCAGTTCTTC.

The chain has TRBV7-9 and TRBJ1-4; TRBD1 aligns across 7 bases. Germline CDR1 reads SEHNR; CDR2 reads FQNEAQ (reference sequence). V dropped 4 bases and J dropped 4; count of bases not matched to a gene: 3. The CDR3 has 14 residues. CDR3 DNA: TGTGCCAGCAGCTCAGGGGGGTATAATGAAAAACTGTTTTTT. Translating it yields CASSSGGYNEKLFF.

The chain couples TRBV30 to TRBJ2-1; D perhaps matches TRBD1 (6 bases). CDR1 and CDR2 from the germline V gene are GTSNPN and SVGIG (reference sequence). CDR3 length: 14 residues. The germline V and J ends were trimmed by 7 bases and 7 bases, with 20 bases remaining between them. The CDR3 reads CALGTSPIGNEQFF. As DNA, the CDR3 is TGTGCCTTGGGGACATCGCCGATCGGTAATGAGCAGTTCTTC.